This T cell receptor (beta chain) comes out of a study of spatial heterogeneity in lung cancer. CDR3 length equals 15 residues. Germline-derived CDR1 and CDR2 are SEHNR and FQNEAQ (reference sequence). Trimming left V 5 bases short and J 1 base short, with 14 bases between. TCRdb called the 5' RACE reads again in MiXCR, with one record for every CDR3 protein. The data show about 7,900 distinct CDR3 sequences, around 4.5% seen once. This clonotype has ten or more counts. Stated time point: sample taken at primary tumor resection. This clonotype was sampled from a male donor with early-stage non-small cell lung cancer. V and J are TRBV7-9 and TRBJ1-1, with a possible D match to TRBD1 (5 bases). The sequences come from PBMCs, collected at surgery. CDR3 DNA: TGTGCCAGCAGCGCGGGGATGGGGGAGAACACTGAAGCTTTCTTT. Translating gives CASSAGMGENTEAFF.